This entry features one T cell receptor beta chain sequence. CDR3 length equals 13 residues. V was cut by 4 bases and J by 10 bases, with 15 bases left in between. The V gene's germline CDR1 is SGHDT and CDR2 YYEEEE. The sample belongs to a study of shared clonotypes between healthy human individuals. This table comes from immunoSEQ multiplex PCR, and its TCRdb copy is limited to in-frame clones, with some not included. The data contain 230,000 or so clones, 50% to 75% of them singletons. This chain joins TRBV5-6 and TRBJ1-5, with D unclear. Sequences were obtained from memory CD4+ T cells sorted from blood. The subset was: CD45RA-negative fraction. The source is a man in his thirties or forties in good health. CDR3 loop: CASSAGPVYPQHF. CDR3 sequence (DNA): TGTGCCAGCAGCGCAGGCCCGGTGTATCCCCAGCATTTT.